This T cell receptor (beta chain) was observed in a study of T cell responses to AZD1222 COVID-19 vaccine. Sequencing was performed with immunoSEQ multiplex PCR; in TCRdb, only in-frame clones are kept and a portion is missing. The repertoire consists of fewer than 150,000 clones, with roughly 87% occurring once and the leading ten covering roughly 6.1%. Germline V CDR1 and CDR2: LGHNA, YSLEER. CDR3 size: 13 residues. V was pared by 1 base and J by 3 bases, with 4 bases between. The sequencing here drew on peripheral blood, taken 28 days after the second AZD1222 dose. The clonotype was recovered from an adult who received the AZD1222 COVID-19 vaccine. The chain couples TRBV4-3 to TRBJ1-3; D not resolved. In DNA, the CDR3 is TGCGCCAGCAGCCAAGTGCTTGGAAACACCATATATTTT. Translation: CASSQVLGNTIYF.